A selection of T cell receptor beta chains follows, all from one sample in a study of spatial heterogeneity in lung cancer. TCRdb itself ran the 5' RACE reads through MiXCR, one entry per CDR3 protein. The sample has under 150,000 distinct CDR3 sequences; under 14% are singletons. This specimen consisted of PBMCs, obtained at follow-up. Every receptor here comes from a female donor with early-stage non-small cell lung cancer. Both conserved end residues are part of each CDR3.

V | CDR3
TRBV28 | CASSLQRDTQYF
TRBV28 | CASLGANTGELFF
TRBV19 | CASSQTDREGSEKLFF
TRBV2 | CASSEHSQFGEQYF
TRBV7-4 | CASSTSPGGELFF
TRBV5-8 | CASSFSWSGANVLTF
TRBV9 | CASSAGRGLAGGMDTGELFF
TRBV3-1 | CASSQGGTGGVGAFF
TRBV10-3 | CAITPGIRTEAFF
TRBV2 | CACKTLYNSPLHF
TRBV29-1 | CSVENHQETQYF
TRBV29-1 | CSVEEGTGKALNTEAFF
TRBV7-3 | CASSLLAGASETQYF
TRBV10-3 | CAISRQLPGTDTQYF
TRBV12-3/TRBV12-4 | CASTDRGPGNQPQHF
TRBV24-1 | CATSDNEGSGRHTQYF
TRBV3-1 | CASSQPGFVYEQYF
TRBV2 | CASSEPGEQFF
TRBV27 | CASSAGGSRGPPLHF
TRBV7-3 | CASSKTGSGGYTF
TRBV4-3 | CASSQRESTDTQYF